Listed here are 7 T cell receptor beta chains from one sample, sequenced in a study of shared clonotypes between healthy human individuals. Sequencing used immunoSEQ multiplex PCR; TCRdb keeps in-frame clones, though not all of them. The sample yields some 2.3 million clones, over 90% seen once. The sequenced sample consisted of naive CD4+ T cells from PBMCs. Subset defined: CD45RA+ positively selected. The receptor source for this set is a man in his late teens or twenties in good health. Some clones in this sample may be carry-over from other donors' samples.

The rearrangement joins TRBV5-1 to TRBJ2-1; the D gene is possibly TRBD2 (6 bases). Germline V gene lookup returns CDR1 SGHRS and CDR2 YFSETQ. The length of the CDR3 is 12 residues. V shed 4 bases and J shed 7 bases, with 9 bases lying between them. DNA for the CDR3: TGCGCCAGCAGCCCCGCGGGGAATGAGCAGTTCTTC. Translating gives CASSPAGNEQFF.

This chain links TRBV9 with TRBJ2-5; D remains ambiguous. Germline V gives CDR1 SGDLS, CDR2 YYNGEE. Trimming removed 1 base at V and 4 bases at J, with 14 bases between. The CDR3 runs 15 residues. CDR3 DNA: TGTGCCAGCAGCGTAAGTCTCAGACCAGGAGAGACCCAGTACTTC. It yields the protein CASSVSLRPGETQYF.

The genes are TRBV7-9 and TRBJ1-1; D ambiguous. The CDR3 is 12 residues long. Deletions cut 4 bases from V and 4 bases from J, with 7 bases between. Germline lookup yields CDR1 SEHNR and CDR2 FQNEAQ (reference sequence). The CDR3 DNA follows: TGTGCCAGCAGCTGGAGCGGCACTGAAGCTTTCTTT. This codes for CASSWSGTEAFF.

This chain uses TRBV18 with TRBJ1-1; no clear D gene. The ends were cut back, 5 bases at V and 5 bases at J, with 15 bases in the middle. CDR1 and CDR2 (germline): KGHSH, LQKENI. The CDR3 extends over 14 amino acids. The CDR3 DNA reads as TGTGCCAGCTCATCCGGGGTATGGGAGACTGAAGCTTTCTTT. This encodes CASSSGVWETEAFF.

The CDR3 here is CASRIGTPSTDTQYF. CDR3 nucleotides: TGTGCCAGCAGGATAGGGACACCGAGCACAGATACGCAGTATTTT. The V call is TRBV28, the J call TRBJ2-3; D might be TRBD1 (6 bases). V was clipped by 6 bases and J by 0 bases, with 13 bases between them. CDR3 size: 15 residues. The germline V gene encodes CDR1 MDHEN and CDR2 SYDVKM. The variable domain in full, completed from reference TRBV28 and TRBJ2-3, reads DVKVTQSSRYLVKRTGEKVFLECVQDMDHENMFWYRQDPGLGLRLIYFSYDVKMKEKGDIPEGYSVSREKKERFSLILESASTNQTSMYLCASRIGTPSTDTQYFGPGTRLTVL.

This clone was found a few times. The chain recombines TRBV18 with TRBJ2-2; D not certain. V was clipped by 2 bases and J by 7 bases, with 8 bases between them. This CDR3 is 13 amino acids long. Germline V lookup: CDR1 KGHSH, CDR2 LQKENI. CDR3 amino acids: CASSPDMSGELFF. CDR3 nucleotide sequence: TGTGCCAGCTCACCAGACATGAGCGGGGAGCTGTTTTTT.

The chain employs TRBV7-9 and TRBJ2-6; D unclear. Germline CDR1 reads SEHNR; CDR2 reads FQNEAQ (reference sequence). Trimming removed 6 bases at V and 1 base at J, with 16 bases between. The CDR3 totals 17 residues. CDR3 protein: CASRFPPWQSGANVLTF. The CDR3 nucleotides read TGTGCCAGCAGATTCCCCCCGTGGCAGTCTGGGGCCAACGTCCTGACTTTC.